A selection of T cell receptor beta chains follows, all from one sample in a study of blood T cell repertoires in COVID-19. The repertoire was sequenced with immunoSEQ multiplex PCR; TCRdb's copy has only in-frame clones and lacks some. The sample lists under 200,000 clones; around four fifths were seen once. The sequencing input was peripheral blood. These TCRs come from a man between 65 and 85 years old with active or convalescent COVID-19. Both conserved end residues are part of each CDR3. Fields, in order: J gene, D gene, clone size, V gene, CDR3 protein, CDR3 DNA. A D gene is named only where the DNA matches it firmly. Some rows have no size entry. The others give once, few or many, or a class for an expanded clone.

TRBJ2-2 TRBD1 few TRBV19 CASSVRQGIYTGELFF TGTGCCAGTAGTGTGAGACAGGGGATCTACACCGGGGAGCTGTTTTTT
TRBJ1-1 NA few TRBV10-3 CAIKVGRDTEAFF TGTGCCATCAAAGTAGGTCGGGACACTGAAGCTTTCTTT
TRBJ1-4 NA NA TRBV7-9 CASSPMGGHPEKLFF TGTGCCAGCAGCCCAATGGGTGGACACCCGGAAAAACTGTTTTTT
TRBJ2-5 TRBD2 NA TRBV5-1 CASSLGVSGGFSPEETQYF TGCGCCAGCAGCTTGGGTGTTAGCGGGGGCTTCTCCCCCGAAGAGACCCAGTACTTC
TRBJ2-2 TRBD2 NA TRBV7-2 CASSSTLSGGTNTGELFF TGTGCCAGCAGCTCAACCCTTAGCGGGGGGACCAACACCGGGGAGCTGTTTTTT
TRBJ1-2 NA NA TRBV5-4 CASSLDPRGDYGYTF TGTGCCAGCAGCTTGGACCCCCGCGGGGACTATGGCTACACCTTC
TRBJ1-2 NA NA TRBV6-1 CASSEGAWGRSNYGYTF TGTGCCAGCAGTGAAGGAGCCTGGGGGCGTTCTAACTATGGCTACACCTTC
TRBJ1-1 NA NA TRBV6-5 CASSSSRVSLEAFF TGTGCCAGCAGTTCAAGCAGGGTGTCTCTTGAAGCTTTCTTT
TRBJ2-1 TRBD1 NA TRBV30 CAQQGAGEQFF TGTGCCCAACAGGGGGCGGGTGAGCAGTTCTTC
TRBJ1-1 NA NA TRBV12-3/TRBV12-4 CASSLMGSTEAFF TGTGCCAGCAGTTTAATGGGGAGCACTGAAGCTTTCTTT
TRBJ2-5 TRBD2 NA TRBV5-1 CASSLLAGGEETQYF TGCGCCAGCAGCCTACTAGCGGGTGGGGAAGAGACCCAGTACTTC
TRBJ2-2 NA NA TRBV11-2 CASSLAVSGTGELFF TGTGCCAGCAGCTTAGCCGTTTCAGGGACCGGGGAGCTGTTTTTT
TRBJ1-2 NA NA TRBV5-1 CASSLAGWGSYGYTF TGCGCCAGCAGCTTGGCAGGGTGGGGTAGCTATGGCTACACCTTC
TRBJ2-7 TRBD2 few TRBV2 CASSRLAGPYEQYF TGTGCCAGCAGTAGACTAGCGGGACCTTACGAGCAGTACTTC
TRBJ1-4 NA once TRBV6-1 CASSDLTATNEKLFF TGTGCCAGCAGTGATTTGACAGCAACTAATGAAAAACTGTTTTTT
TRBJ1-3 NA NA TRBV30 CACLTGSGNTIYF TGTGCCTGTTTGACAGGCTCTGGAAACACCATATATTTT
TRBJ2-5 NA NA TRBV2 CASSGASGKGGTQYF TGTGCCAGCAGCGGTGCGAGCGGGAAAGGGGGGACCCAGTACTTC
TRBJ2-7 NA once TRBV11-2 CASSLAVEQYF TGTGCCAGCAGCTTAGCGGTTGAGCAGTACTTC
TRBJ2-3 TRBD2 NA TRBV30 CAWTPPGGTTDTQYF TGTGCCTGGACCCCCCCCGGGGGGACCACAGATACGCAGTATTTT
TRBJ2-7 NA once TRBV9 CASSVAGLGVYEQYF TGTGCCAGCAGCGTAGCAGGCCTAGGGGTTTACGAGCAGTACTTC
TRBJ2-1 TRBD2 NA TRBV5-1 CASSSGTSGINEQFF TGCGCCAGCAGCTCCGGGACTAGCGGGATTAATGAGCAGTTCTTC
TRBJ2-7 TRBD1 NA TRBV19 CASSNGPQDREEYF TGTGCCAGTAGTAACGGACCCCAGGACAGGGAGGAGTACTTC
TRBJ2-7 NA NA TRBV5-6 CASSRRGGPHEQYF TGTGCCAGCAGCCGCCGAGGGGGTCCCCACGAGCAGTACTTC
TRBJ1-2 TRBD1 NA TRBV2 CASKPTGGYGYTF TGTGCCAGCAAGCCAACAGGGGGCTATGGCTACACCTTC
TRBJ1-2 TRBD1 once TRBV27 CASSSGQGNYGYTF TGTGCCAGCAGTTCCGGACAGGGTAACTATGGCTACACCTTC
TRBJ1-5 NA NA TRBV5-1 CASSHYSQGGQPQHF TGCGCCAGCAGCCACTACTCGCAGGGAGGTCAGCCCCAGCATTTT
TRBJ2-7 TRBD2 many TRBV20-1 CSASPSGNYEQYF TGCAGTGCTAGTCCCAGCGGGAACTACGAGCAGTACTTC
TRBJ2-2 TRBD2 NA TRBV13 CASSSPRGSGSAGELFF TGTGCCAGCAGCTCACCTCGAGGTAGCGGGAGTGCAGGGGAGCTGTTTTTT
TRBJ2-7 TRBD1 NA TRBV4-2 CASSPGTDYEQYF TGTGCCAGCAGCCCAGGGACAGACTACGAGCAGTACTTC
TRBJ1-2 NA few TRBV13 CASSLGRGVVYGYTF TGTGCCAGCAGCTTAGGCCGCGGGGTCGTGTATGGCTACACCTTC
TRBJ1-4 NA NA TRBV6-5 CASTQMPHGEKLFF TGTGCCAGCACGCAGATGCCCCATGGTGAAAAACTGTTTTTT
TRBJ2-5 TRBD1 once TRBV2 CASQTGTGLYQETQYF TGTGCCAGCCAAACCGGGACAGGGCTTTACCAAGAGACCCAGTACTTC
TRBJ2-5 TRBD1 NA TRBV6-2/TRBV6-3 CASSYPQLDRVETQYF TGTGCCAGCAGTTACCCACAATTGGACAGGGTGGAGACCCAGTACTTC
TRBJ2-7 NA few TRBV5-1 CASNPGGRPYEQYF TGCGCCAGCAACCCGGGCGGGCGCCCCTACGAGCAGTACTTC
TRBJ1-1 NA NA TRBV7-9 CASSLIGRETEAFF TGTGCCAGCAGCTTGATCGGCAGGGAAACTGAAGCTTTCTTT
TRBJ1-4 NA NA TRBV28 CASSSDTTNEKLFF TGTGCCAGCAGTTCCGACACAACTAATGAAAAACTGTTTTTT
TRBJ2-7 TRBD1 few TRBV11-2 CASSLAGTVEQYF TGTGCCAGCAGCTTAGCCGGGACAGTCGAGCAGTACTTC